These 22 T cell receptor beta chains originate from one sample sequenced in a study of technical replicates of blood from a few donors. Profiled with immunoSEQ multiplex PCR; TCRdb holds only in-frame clones, not every one. The sample includes fewer than 80,000 clones, 65% to 90% of them seen just once. Specimen: PBMCs. The receptors originated from a human donor in good health. Some clones in this sample may be carry-over from other donors' samples.

This clone was picked up a small number of times. V is TRBV5-6 and J is TRBJ2-3, with D perhaps TRBD1 (6 bases). V gave up 7 bases and J gave up 0 bases, with 15 bases separating them. The CDR3 totals 15 residues. CDR1 is SGHDT, CDR2 YYEEEE, per germline. DNA of the CDR3: TGTGCCAGCCTGGACGGGACACTTAGCACAGATACGCAGTATTTT. Amino acids: CASLDGTLSTDTQYF. Combining the CDR3 with reference TRBV5-6 and TRBJ2-3 gives the whole variable domain DAGVTQSPTHLIKTRGQQVTLRCSPKSGHDTVSWYQQALGQGPQFIFQYYEEEERQRGNFPDRFSGHQFPNYSSELNVNALLLGDSALYLCASLDGTLSTDTQYFGPGTRLTVL.

The genes are TRBV14 and TRBJ1-1, with D perhaps matching TRBD1 (5 bases). Germline loops: CDR1 SGHDN, CDR2 FVKESK. CDR3 length equals 15 residues. V was shortened by 4 bases and J by 1 base, with 13 bases between the two germline ends. CDR3 nucleotide sequence: TGTGCCAGCAGCCGTCCGGGACTCCCGAACACTGAAGCTTTCTTT. Translation gives CASSRPGLPNTEAFF.

The CDR3 sequence: CAKGGGGYGYTF. CDR3 DNA: TGTGCCAAGGGCGGGGGCGGCTATGGCTACACCTTC. The chain couples TRBV2 to TRBJ1-2; tentatively, D is TRBD1 (6 bases). CDR1 and CDR2 from the germline V gene are SNHLY and FYNNEI. V was trimmed by 10 bases and J by 4 bases, leaving 13 bases between them. CDR3 length: 12 residues.

In its sample, this clone was seen once. V usage is TRBV10-3 and J usage is TRBJ2-2; the match to TRBD1 covers 10 bases. V shed 9 bases, J shed 0 bases, and the junction held 4 bases outside the gene matches. Germline V gives CDR1 ENHRY, CDR2 SYGVKD. CDR3 length: 15 residues. In DNA form, the CDR3 reads TGTGCCATAGGGACAGGGGCAGCGAACACCGGGGAGCTGTTTTTT. It yields the protein CAIGTGAANTGELFF.

The chain recombines TRBV5-1 with TRBJ1-5; D gene uncertain. This CDR3 is built from 15 residues. V lost 0 bases and J 3 bases, leaving 10 bases between the germline ends. Germline-derived CDR1 and CDR2 are SGHRS and YFSETQ. The CDR3 DNA reads as TGCGCCAGCAGCTTGGACAGACCGGACAATCAGCCCCAGCATTTT. Its translation: CASSLDRPDNQPQHF.

This clone was seen only once. The J gene is TRBJ2-5, the V gene TRBV2; TRBD1 agrees at 7 bases. Germline V lookup: CDR1 SNHLY, CDR2 FYNNEI. V dropped 7 bases and J dropped 5; count of bases not matched to a gene: 13. This CDR3 is 15 amino acids long. The CDR3 coding sequence is TGTGCCAGCATCAAAGACCGTAGGACAGGCGAGACCCAGTACTTC. It specifies CASIKDRRTGETQYF. Combining the CDR3 with reference TRBV2 and TRBJ2-5 gives the whole variable domain EPEVTQTPSHQVTQMGQEVILRCVPISNHLYFYWYRQILGQKVEFLVSFYNNEISEKSEIFDDQFSVERPDGSNFTLKIRSTKLEDSAMYFCASIKDRRTGETQYFGPGTRLLVL.

The chain joins TRBV5-1 to TRBJ1-1, with 7 bases aligning to TRBD1. This CDR3 is built from 13 residues. V dropped 4 bases and J dropped 7; count of bases not matched to a gene: 7. Germline values: CDR1 SGHRS, CDR2 YFSETQ. The CDR3, as DNA: TGCGCCAGCAGCACGGGACAGAGGAATGAAGCTTTCTTT. Encoded protein: CASSTGQRNEAFF. Full variable domain (missing parts from reference TRBV5-1 and TRBJ1-1): KAGVTQTPRYLIKTRGQQVTLSCSPISGHRSVSWYQQTPGQGLQFLFEYFSETQRNKGNFPGRFSGRQFSNSRSEMNVSTLELGDSALYLCASSTGQRNEAFFGQGTRLTVV.

The chain links TRBV6-5 to TRBJ2-1; 7 nucleotides match TRBD2. The CDR3 runs to 16 residues. After removal of 0 bases from V and 5 bases from J, the junction contained 7 bases not matched to a gene. Germline V gene data show CDR1 as MNHEY and CDR2 as SVGAGI. CDR3 in DNA: TGTGCCAGCAGTTACTCGGGGCGGGAGACCGACAATGAGCAGTTCTTC. It yields the protein CASSYSGRETDNEQFF.

The chain is built from TRBV9 and TRBJ2-2; tentative D call: TRBD2 (6 bases). V dropped 3 bases and J dropped 5 bases, with 8 bases sitting between them. CDR3 length equals 13 residues. Germline values: CDR1 SGDLS, CDR2 YYNGEE. The CDR3 loop is CASSGRETGELFF. CDR3 bases: TGTGCCAGCAGCGGGAGGGAAACCGGGGAGCTGTTTTTT.

V usage is TRBV5-6 and J usage is TRBJ1-3; D unclear. Germline CDR1 and CDR2: SGHDT and YYEEEE. This CDR3 comprises 18 residues. Trimming took off 4 bases at V and 2 bases at J, with 22 bases between the two ends. The CDR3 nucleotides are TGTGCCAGCAGCCCCGGCCCCGTGATAGACAAAACTGGAAACACCATATATTTT. Residues: CASSPGPVIDKTGNTIYF.

V usage is TRBV6-5 and J usage is TRBJ1-2; D perhaps matches TRBD1 (6 bases). The CDR3 covers 14 residues. Trimming removed 0 bases at V and 5 bases at J, with 10 bases between. Germline assignment: CDR1 MNHEY and CDR2 SVGAGI. The CDR3 region is CASSYSQGRYGYTF. CDR3 sequence (DNA): TGTGCCAGCAGTTACTCGCAGGGGAGATATGGCTACACCTTC.

The chain employs TRBV7-9 and TRBJ2-7; D is possibly TRBD2 (6 bases). The germline CDR1 and CDR2 sequences are SEHNR and FQNEAQ (reference sequence). The CDR3 sequence is 13 residues long. V was shortened by 5 bases and J by 2 bases, with 10 bases between the two germline ends. CDR3 in amino acids: CASSPPGAYEQYF. DNA of the CDR3: TGTGCCAGCAGCCCACCGGGGGCCTACGAGCAGTACTTC. The full variable domain, completed using reference TRBV7-9 and TRBJ2-7, is DTGVSQNPRHKITKRGQNVTFRCDPISEHNRLYWYRQTLGQGPEFLTYFQNEAQLEKSRLLSDRFSAERPKGSFSTLEIQRTEQGDSAMYLCASSPPGAYEQYFGPGTRLTVT.

This clone was seen more than once but under ten times. The chain uses TRBV27 and TRBJ1-6; D unclear. In germline, CDR1 is MNHEY, CDR2 SMNVEV (reference sequence). This CDR3 region has 14 residues. With 3 bases removed from V and 10 bases from J, the gap between germline ends came to 13 bases. CDR3 DNA: TGTGCCAGCAGTTTTAGCCTGAGTGGCTCACCCCTCCACTTT. Translation gives CASSFSLSGSPLHF.

The chain uses TRBV5-1 and TRBJ2-5; TRBD2 agrees at 9 bases. The germline CDR1 and CDR2 sequences are SGHRS and YFSETQ. The length of the CDR3 is 16 residues. V shed 4 bases and J 5 bases; nucleotides not matched to a gene: 12. The CDR3 reads CASSPRVAGAHETQYF. The CDR3 region has the DNA TGCGCCAGCAGCCCGAGGGTAGCGGGGGCGCACGAGACCCAGTACTTC. Combining the CDR3 with reference TRBV5-1 and TRBJ2-5 gives the whole variable domain KAGVTQTPRYLIKTRGQQVTLSCSPISGHRSVSWYQQTPGQGLQFLFEYFSETQRNKGNFPGRFSGRQFSNSRSEMNVSTLELGDSALYLCASSPRVAGAHETQYFGPGTRLLVL.

The chain carries TRBV5-1 and TRBJ1-6; D is unclear. The CDR3 is 14 amino acids. CDR1 and CDR2 (germline): SGHRS, YFSETQ. The V gene lost 0 bases and the J gene lost 12 bases, with 13 bases spanning the gap. Written as DNA, the CDR3 is TGCGCCAGCAGCTTGGGAGGGCCCTCAGAACCCCTCCACTTT. Protein sequence: CASSLGGPSEPLHF.

This chain connects TRBV7-9 to TRBJ2-5; D perhaps matches TRBD2 (6 bases). Germline CDR1 SEHNR, CDR2 FQNEAQ (reference sequence). V lost 5 bases and J lost 3, with 10 bases in between. The CDR3 consists of 13 residues. The CDR3 sequence is CASSLRGKETQYF. The CDR3 nucleotides are TGTGCCAGCAGCCTCCGCGGGAAAGAGACCCAGTACTTC.

Turning to this clone: The CDR3 end shows no conserved phenylalanine or tryptophan, and so a read error is likely. V usage is TRBV4-3 and J usage is TRBJ1-5, with 7 positions matching TRBD1. V shed 0 bases and J 5 bases; nucleotides not matched to a gene: 4. The length of the CDR3 is 15 residues. Germline V gives CDR1 LGHNA, CDR2 YSLEER. The CDR3 loop reads CASSQDYTGDQPQHL. In DNA, the CDR3 is TGCGCCAGCAGCCAAGATTACACAGGGGATCAGCCCCAGCATCTT.

The chain recombines TRBV5-6 with TRBJ1-4; no clear D gene. There are 15 residues in the CDR3. The V end was cut by 1 base, the J end by 0 bases, with 7 bases between. CDR1 and CDR2 (germline): SGHDT, YYEEEE. CDR3 bases: TGTGCCAGCAGCTTGTTCCAGACAACTAATGAAAAACTGTTTTTT. Protein: CASSLFQTTNEKLFF.

The chain uses TRBV9 and TRBJ2-3; D perhaps matches TRBD1 (6 bases). In germline, CDR1 is SGDLS, CDR2 YYNGEE. V was pared by 2 bases and J by 6 bases, with 19 bases between. CDR3 size: 16 residues. The CDR3 DNA reads TGTGCCAGCAGCGTCAGGGACCGCCCAGGGGACGATACGCAGTATTTT. It encodes CASSVRDRPGDDTQYF.

The chain links TRBV27 to TRBJ2-5, with 7 bases lining up with TRBD2. From germline, CDR1 is MNHEY and CDR2 SMNVEV (reference sequence). V dropped 5 bases and J dropped 5; count of bases not matched to a gene: 14. This CDR3 has 16 residues. The CDR3 loop reads CASSPKTIGGSETQYF. The CDR3 region has the DNA TGTGCCAGCAGTCCAAAGACTATCGGGGGGTCGGAGACCCAGTACTTC.

The chain links TRBV4-1 to TRBJ2-7; 7 bases line up with TRBD2. The V gene's germline CDR1 is MGHRA and CDR2 YSYEKL. After removal of 0 bases from V and 5 bases from J, the junction contained 4 bases not matched to a gene. The CDR3 covers 14 residues. In nucleotides, the CDR3 is TGCGCCAGCAGCCAAGATTGGGGGGGTGACGAGCAGTACTTC. This codes for CASSQDWGGDEQYF.

The genes are TRBV7-9 and TRBJ2-1; 9 nucleotides agree with TRBD2. The junction had 16 bases not matched to a gene; V was cut back by 5 bases and J by 2 bases. Germline assignment: CDR1 SEHNR and CDR2 FQNEAQ (reference sequence). The CDR3 is made up of 19 amino acids. In nucleotides, the CDR3 is TGTGCCAGCAGCAAAGAAAGCGGGGGGTGGTTTATAACCTACAATGAGCAGTTCTTC. It translates to CASSKESGGWFITYNEQFF.